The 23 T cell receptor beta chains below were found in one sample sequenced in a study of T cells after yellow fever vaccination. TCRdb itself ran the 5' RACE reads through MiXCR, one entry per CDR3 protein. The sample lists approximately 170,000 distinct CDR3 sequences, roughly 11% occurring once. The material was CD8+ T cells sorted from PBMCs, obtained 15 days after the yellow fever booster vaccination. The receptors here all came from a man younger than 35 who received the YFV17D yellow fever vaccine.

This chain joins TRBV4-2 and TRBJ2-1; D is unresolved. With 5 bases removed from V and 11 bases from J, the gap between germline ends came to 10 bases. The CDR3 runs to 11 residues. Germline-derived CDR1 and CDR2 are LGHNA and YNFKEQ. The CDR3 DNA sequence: TGTGCCAGCAGCACCCCGCGCAAGCAGTTCTTC. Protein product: CASSTPRKQFF.

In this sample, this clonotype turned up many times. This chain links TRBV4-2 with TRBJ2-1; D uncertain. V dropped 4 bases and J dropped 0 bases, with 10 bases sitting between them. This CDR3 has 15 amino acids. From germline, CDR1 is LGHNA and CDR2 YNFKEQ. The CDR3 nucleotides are TGTGCCAGCAGCCGACTTCCGAGCTCCTACAATGAGCAGTTCTTC. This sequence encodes CASSRLPSSYNEQFF.

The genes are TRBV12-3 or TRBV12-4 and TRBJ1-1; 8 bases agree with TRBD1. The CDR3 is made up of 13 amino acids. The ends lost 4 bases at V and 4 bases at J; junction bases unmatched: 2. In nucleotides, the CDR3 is TGTGCCAGCAGTTATACAGGGGGCACTGAAGCTTTCTTT. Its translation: CASSYTGGTEAFF.

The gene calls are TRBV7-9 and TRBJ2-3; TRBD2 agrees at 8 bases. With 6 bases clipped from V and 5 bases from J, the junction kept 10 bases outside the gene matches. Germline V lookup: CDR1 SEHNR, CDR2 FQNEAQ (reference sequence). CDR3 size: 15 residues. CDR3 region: CASSFRTSIGDTQYF. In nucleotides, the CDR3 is TGTGCCAGCAGTTTCCGGACTAGCATTGGAGATACGCAGTATTTT.

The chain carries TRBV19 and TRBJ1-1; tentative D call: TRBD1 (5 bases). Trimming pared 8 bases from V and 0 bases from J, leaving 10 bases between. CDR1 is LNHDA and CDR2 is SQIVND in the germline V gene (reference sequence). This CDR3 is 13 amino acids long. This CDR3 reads CASGRAVNTEAFF. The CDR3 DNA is TGTGCCAGTGGCAGGGCTGTGAACACTGAAGCTTTCTTT.

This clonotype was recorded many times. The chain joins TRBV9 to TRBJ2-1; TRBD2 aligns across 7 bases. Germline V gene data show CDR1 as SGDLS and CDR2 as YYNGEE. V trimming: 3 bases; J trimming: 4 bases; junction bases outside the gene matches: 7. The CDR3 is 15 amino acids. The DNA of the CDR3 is TGTGCCAGCAGCGCCGGACTAGAGCTGTACAATGAGCAGTTCTTC. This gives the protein CASSAGLELYNEQFF.

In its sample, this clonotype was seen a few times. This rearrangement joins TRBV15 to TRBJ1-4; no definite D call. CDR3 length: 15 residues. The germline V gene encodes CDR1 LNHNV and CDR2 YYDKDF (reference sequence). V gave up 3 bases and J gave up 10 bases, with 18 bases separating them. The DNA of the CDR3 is TGTGCCACCAGCAGTAGACGGGCCCTCCAAGGAAAACTGTTTTTT. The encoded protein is CATSSRRALQGKLFF.

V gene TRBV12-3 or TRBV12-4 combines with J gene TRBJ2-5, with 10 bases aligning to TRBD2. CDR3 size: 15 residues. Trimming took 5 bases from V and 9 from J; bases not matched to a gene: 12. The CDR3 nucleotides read TGTGCCAGCAGTCCGGCCCCGGGACTAGCGAAATCCCAGTACTTC. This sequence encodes CASSPAPGLAKSQYF.

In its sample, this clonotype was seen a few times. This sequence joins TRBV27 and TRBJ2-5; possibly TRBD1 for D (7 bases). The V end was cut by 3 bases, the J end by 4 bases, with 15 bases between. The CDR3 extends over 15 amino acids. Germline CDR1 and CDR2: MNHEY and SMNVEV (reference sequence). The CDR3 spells CASSLGLQGGETQYF. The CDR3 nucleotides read TGTGCCAGCAGTTTGGGACTCCAGGGGGGAGAGACCCAGTACTTC.

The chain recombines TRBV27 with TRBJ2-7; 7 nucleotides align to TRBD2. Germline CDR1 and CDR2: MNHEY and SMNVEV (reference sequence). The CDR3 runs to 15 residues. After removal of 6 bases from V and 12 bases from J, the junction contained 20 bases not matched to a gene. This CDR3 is CASSLNKFGGTPGYF. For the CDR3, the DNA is TGTGCCAGCAGCCTCAACAAGTTCGGGGGGACCCCAGGGTACTTC.

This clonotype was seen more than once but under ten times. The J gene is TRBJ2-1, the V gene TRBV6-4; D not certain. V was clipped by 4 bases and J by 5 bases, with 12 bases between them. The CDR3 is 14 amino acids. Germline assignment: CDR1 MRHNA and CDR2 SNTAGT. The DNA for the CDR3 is TGTGCCAGCAGTGCCAAGCCAGGAGACAATGAGCAGTTCTTC. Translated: CASSAKPGDNEQFF.

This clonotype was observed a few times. This CDR3 reads CASSLQGGTDTQYF. CDR3 nucleotide sequence: TGTGCCAGCAGTTTACAGGGGGGCACAGATACGCAGTATTTT. The chain recombines TRBV12-3 or TRBV12-4 with TRBJ2-3; 7 bases are shared with TRBD1. The length of the CDR3 is 14 residues. V dropped 2 bases and J dropped 1; count of bases not matched to a gene: 0.

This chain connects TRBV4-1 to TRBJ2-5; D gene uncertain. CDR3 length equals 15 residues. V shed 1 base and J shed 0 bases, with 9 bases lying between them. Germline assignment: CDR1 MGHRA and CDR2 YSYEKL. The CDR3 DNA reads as TGCGCCAGCAGCCAAGGAAGCAACGACCAAGAGACCCAGTACTTC. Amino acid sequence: CASSQGSNDQETQYF.

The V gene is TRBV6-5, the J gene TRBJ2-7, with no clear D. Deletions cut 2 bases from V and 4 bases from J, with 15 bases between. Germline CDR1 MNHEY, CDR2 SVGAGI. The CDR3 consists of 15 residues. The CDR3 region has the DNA TGTGCCAGCAGTTACGGGTCGCTGGGTCGATACGAGCAGTACTTC. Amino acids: CASSYGSLGRYEQYF.

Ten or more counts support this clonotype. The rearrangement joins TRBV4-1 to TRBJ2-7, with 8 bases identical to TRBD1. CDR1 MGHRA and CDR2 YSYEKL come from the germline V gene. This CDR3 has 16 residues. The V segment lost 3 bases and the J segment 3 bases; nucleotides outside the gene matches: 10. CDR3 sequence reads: CASSQESGTGDYEQYF. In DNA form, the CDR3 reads TGCGCCAGCAGCCAGGAATCCGGGACAGGAGACTACGAGCAGTACTTC.

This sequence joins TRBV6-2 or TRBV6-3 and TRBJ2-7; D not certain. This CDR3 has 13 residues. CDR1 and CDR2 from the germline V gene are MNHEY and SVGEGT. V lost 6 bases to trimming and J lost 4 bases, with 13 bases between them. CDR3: CASSPNVGYEQYV. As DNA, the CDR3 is TGTGCCAGCAGCCCCAATGTCGGTTACGAGCAGTACGTC.

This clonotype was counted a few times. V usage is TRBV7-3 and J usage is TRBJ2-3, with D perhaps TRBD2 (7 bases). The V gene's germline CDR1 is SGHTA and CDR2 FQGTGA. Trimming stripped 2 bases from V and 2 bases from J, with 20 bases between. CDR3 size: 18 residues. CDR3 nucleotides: TGTGCCAGCAGCTTAGGCCCTATTGGGGGGGGGCCCACAGATACGCAGTATTTT. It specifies CASSLGPIGGGPTDTQYF.

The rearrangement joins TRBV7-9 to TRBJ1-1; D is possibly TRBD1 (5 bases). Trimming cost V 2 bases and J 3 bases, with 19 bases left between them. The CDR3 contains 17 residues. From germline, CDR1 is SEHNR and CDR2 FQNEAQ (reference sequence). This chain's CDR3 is CASSLFRTWPRDTEAFF. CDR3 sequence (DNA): TGTGCCAGCAGCTTATTCCGGACATGGCCTCGGGACACTGAAGCTTTCTTT.

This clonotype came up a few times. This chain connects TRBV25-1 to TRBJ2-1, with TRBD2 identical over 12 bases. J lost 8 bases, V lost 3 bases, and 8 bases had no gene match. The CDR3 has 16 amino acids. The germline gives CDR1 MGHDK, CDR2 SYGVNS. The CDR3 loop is CASSDLLAGGVDEQFF. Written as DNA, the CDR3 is TGTGCCAGCAGTGACCTCCTAGCGGGGGGGGTGGATGAGCAGTTCTTC.

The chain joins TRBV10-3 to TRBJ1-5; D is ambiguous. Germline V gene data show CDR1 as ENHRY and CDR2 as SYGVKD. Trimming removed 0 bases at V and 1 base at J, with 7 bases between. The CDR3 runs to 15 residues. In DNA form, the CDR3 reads TGTGCCATCAGTGAGTCCGAAGTAAGCAATCAGCCCCAGCATTTT. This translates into CAISESEVSNQPQHF.

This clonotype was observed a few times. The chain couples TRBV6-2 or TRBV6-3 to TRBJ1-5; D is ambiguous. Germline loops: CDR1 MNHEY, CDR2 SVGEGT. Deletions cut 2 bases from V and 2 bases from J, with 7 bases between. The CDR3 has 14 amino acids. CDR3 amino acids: CASSYPQGNQPQHF. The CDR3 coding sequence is TGTGCCAGCAGTTACCCTCAGGGCAATCAGCCCCAGCATTTT.

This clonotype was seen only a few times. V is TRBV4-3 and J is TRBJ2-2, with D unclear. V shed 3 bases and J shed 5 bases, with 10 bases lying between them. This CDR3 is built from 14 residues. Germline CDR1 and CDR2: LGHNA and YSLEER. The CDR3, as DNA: TGCGCCAGCAGCCAGACCGACGGGACCGGGGAGCTGTTTTTT. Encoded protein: CASSQTDGTGELFF.

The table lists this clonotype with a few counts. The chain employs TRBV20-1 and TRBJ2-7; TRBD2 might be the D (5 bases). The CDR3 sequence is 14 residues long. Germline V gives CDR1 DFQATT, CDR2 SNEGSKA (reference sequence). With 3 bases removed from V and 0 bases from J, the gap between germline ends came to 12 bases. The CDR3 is CSASEGPSSYEQYF. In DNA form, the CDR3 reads TGCAGTGCTAGTGAGGGTCCCAGCTCCTACGAGCAGTACTTC.